The count of the clone carrying this T cell receptor (beta chain) is one. Some clones are missing from TCRdb's copy, which holds only in-frame ones; the method was immunoSEQ multiplex PCR. The sample holds about 200,000 clones; 85% are singletons and the top ten take around 0.93%. The CDR3 consists of 15 residues. Germline V gene data show CDR1 as SGHTA and CDR2 as FQGNSA. Trimming removed 2 bases from V and 4 bases from J, with 14 bases in between. This entry comes from a study of blood T cell repertoires in COVID-19. The TCR was taken from a man aged 60-69 years with COVID-19, enrolled during active disease. The chain has TRBV7-2 and TRBJ1-2; TRBD1 might be the D (5 bases). Sequencing input: peripheral blood. CDR3 in amino acids: CASSLSPEQAYGYTF. In nucleotides, the CDR3 is TGTGCCAGCAGCTTATCGCCGGAACAGGCCTATGGCTACACCTTC.